The clone carrying this TCR beta chain has at least ten counts. One junction end disagrees with the germline gene, perhaps due to a read error. The sample belongs to a study of T cells in Graves' hyperthyroidism and ophthalmopathy. This CDR3 has 13 amino acids. Germline V CDR1 and CDR2: SGHTA, FQGTGA. The source material, RNA transcripts, was used to amplify TCR beta CDR3 regions. Using the HTBI primer set, a first-round RT-PCR was run on the TCR CDR3. TCRdb fed the multiplex PCR reads into MiXCR, producing one record per CDR3 protein. The sample has over 650,000 distinct CDR3 sequences; 45% are singletons.

The TCR originated in an adult man with Graves' disease, either hyperthyroidism or ophthalmopathy (not recorded which). The chain uses TRBV7-3 and TRBJ2-7; TRBD1 or TRBD2 may be the D gene (9 bases each). The specimen sequenced was peripheral blood or thyroid tissue (not recorded which). CDR3 bases: TGTGCCAGCAGCGAGGGACAGGGCCAGCGGGAGGCCTTC. It codes for CASSEGQGQREAF.